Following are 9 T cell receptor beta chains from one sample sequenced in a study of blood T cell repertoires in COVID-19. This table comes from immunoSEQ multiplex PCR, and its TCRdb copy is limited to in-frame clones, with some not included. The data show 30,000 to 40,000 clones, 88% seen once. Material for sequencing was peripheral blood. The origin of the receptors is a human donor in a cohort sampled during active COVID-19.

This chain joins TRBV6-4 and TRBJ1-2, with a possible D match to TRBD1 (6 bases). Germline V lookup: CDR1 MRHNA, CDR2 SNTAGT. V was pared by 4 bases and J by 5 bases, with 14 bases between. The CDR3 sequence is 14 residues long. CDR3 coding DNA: TGTGCCAGCAGTGCGGTACCGGACAGTTATGGCTACACCTTC. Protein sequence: CASSAVPDSYGYTF.

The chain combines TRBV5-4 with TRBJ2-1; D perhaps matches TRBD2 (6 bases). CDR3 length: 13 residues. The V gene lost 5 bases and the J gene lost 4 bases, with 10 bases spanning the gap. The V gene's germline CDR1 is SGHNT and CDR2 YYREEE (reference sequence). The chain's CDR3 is CASSSGLYNEQFF. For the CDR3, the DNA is TGTGCCAGCAGTTCGGGACTTTACAATGAGCAGTTCTTC.

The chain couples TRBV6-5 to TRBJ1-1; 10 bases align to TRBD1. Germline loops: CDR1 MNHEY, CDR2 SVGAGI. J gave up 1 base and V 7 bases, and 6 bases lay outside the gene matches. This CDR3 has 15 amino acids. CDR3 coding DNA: TGTGCCAGCACAGACAGGGGGCGCCGGAACACTGAAGCTTTCTTT. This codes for CASTDRGRRNTEAFF.

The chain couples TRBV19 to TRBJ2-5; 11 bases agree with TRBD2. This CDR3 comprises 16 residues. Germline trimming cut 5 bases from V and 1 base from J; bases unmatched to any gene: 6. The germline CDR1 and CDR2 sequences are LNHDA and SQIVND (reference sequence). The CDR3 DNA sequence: TGTGCCAGTAGTGTCGGACTAGCGGGCACCCAAGAGACCCAGTACTTC. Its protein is CASSVGLAGTQETQYF.

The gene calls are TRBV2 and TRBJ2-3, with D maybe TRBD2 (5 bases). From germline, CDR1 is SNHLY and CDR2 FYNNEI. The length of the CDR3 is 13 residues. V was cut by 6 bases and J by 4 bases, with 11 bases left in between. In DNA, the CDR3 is TGTGCCAGCAGCCCGGACTTGCCAGATACGCAGTATTTT. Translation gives CASSPDLPDTQYF.

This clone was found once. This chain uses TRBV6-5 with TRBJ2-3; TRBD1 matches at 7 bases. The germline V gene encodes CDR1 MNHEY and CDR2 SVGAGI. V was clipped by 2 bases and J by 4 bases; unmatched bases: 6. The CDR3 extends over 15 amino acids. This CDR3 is CASSYTPQGADTQYF. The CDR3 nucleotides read TGTGCCAGCAGTTACACCCCCCAGGGGGCAGATACGCAGTATTTT.

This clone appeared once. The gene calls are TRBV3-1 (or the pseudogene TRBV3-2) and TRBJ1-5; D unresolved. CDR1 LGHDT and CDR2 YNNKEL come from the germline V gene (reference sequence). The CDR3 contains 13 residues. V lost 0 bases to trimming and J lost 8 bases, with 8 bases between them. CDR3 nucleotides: TGTGCCAGCAGCCAAGACAGGTTCGAGCCCCAGCATTTT. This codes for CASSQDRFEPQHF.

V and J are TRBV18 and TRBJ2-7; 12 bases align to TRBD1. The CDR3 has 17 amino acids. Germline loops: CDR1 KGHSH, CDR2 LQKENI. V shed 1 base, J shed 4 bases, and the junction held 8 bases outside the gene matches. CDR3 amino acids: CASSPREGQGAIYEQYF. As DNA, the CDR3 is TGTGCCAGCTCACCACGGGAGGGACAGGGGGCAATATACGAGCAGTACTTC.

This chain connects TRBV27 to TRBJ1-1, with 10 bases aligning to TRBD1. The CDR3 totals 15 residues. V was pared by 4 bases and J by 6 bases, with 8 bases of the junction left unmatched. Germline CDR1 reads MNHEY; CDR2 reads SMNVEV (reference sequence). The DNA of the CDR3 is TGTGCCAGCAGTTCCGACAGGGGGCGCCGCGCTGAAGCTTTCTTT. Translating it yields CASSSDRGRRAEAFF.